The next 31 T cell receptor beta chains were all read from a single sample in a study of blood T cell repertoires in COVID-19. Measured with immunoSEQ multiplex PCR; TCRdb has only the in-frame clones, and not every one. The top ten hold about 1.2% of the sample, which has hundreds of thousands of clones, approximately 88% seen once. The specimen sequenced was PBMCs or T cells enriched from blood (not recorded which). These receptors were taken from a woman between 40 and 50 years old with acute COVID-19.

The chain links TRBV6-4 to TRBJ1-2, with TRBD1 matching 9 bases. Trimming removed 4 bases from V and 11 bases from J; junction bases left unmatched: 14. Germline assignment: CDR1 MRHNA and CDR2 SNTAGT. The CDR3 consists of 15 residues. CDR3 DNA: TGTGCCAGCAGTGCTCAACCGGGACAGGGAGGCGGATACACCTTC. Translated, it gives CASSAQPGQGGGYTF.

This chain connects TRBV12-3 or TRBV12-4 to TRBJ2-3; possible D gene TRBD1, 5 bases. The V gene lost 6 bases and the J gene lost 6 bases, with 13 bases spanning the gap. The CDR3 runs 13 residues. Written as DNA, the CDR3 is TGTGCCAGCAGGGCGACAGATGGCGATACGCAGTATTTT. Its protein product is CASRATDGDTQYF.

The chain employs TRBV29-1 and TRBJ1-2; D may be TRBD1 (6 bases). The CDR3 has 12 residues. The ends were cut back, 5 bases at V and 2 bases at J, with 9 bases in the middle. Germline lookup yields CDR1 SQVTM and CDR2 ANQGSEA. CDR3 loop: CSVSDRNYGYTF. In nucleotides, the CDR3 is TGCAGCGTTTCAGACAGGAACTATGGCTACACCTTC.

Here the CDR3 DNA reads TGTGCCTGGAGTCGTGGACTGGGGGGAGGCTACGAGCAGTACTTC. This codes for CAWSRGLGGGYEQYF. The genes are TRBV30 and TRBJ2-7, with D possibly TRBD2 on 6 matching bases. The CDR3 runs to 15 residues. Looked up from germline, CDR1 is GTSNPN and CDR2 is SVGIG (reference sequence). Trimming removed 2 bases at V and 3 bases at J, with 17 bases between.

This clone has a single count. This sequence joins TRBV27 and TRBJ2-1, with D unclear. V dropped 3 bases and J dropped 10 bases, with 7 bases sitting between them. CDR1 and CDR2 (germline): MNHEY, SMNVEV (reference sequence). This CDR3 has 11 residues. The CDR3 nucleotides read TGTGCCAGCAGTTTTTTACAGGAGCAGTTCTTC. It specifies CASSFLQEQFF.

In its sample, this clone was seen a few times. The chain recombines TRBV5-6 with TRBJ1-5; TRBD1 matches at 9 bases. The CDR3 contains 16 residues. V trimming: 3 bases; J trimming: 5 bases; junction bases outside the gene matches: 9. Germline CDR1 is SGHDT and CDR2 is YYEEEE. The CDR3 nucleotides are TGTGCCAGCAGCTGGGGACAGGGAGGCTTTCATCAGCCCCAGCATTTT. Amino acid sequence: CASSWGQGGFHQPQHF.

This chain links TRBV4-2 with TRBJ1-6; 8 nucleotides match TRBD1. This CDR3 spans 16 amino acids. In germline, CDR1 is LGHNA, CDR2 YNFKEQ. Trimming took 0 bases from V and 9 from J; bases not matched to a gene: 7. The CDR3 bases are TGTGCCAGCAGCCAAGATATACAGGGGGGTAGTTCACCCCTCCACTTT. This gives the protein CASSQDIQGGSSPLHF.

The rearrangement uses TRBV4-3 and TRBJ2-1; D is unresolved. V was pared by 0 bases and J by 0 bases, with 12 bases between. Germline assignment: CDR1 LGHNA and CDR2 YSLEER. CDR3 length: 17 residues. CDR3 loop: CASSQEIAMSSYNEQFF. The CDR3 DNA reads TGCGCCAGCAGCCAAGAGATAGCAATGAGCTCCTACAATGAGCAGTTCTTC.

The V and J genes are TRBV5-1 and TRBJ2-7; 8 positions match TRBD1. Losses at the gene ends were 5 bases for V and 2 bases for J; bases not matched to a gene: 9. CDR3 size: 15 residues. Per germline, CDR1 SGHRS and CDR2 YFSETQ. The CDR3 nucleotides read TGCGCCAGCAGTTCCGGGACAGGTGGAACCTACGAGCAGTACTTC. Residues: CASSSGTGGTYEQYF.

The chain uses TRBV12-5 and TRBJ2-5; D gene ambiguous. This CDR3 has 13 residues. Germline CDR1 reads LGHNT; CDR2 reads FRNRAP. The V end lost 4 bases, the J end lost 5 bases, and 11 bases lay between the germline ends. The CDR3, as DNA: TGTGCTAGTGGTTGGCGGCTCTCTGAGACCCAGTACTTC. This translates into CASGWRLSETQYF.

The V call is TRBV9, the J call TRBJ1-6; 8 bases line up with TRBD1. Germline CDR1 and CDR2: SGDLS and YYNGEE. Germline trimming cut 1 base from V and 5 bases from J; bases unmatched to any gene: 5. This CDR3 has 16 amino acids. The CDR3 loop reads CASSVLGGQDNSPLHF. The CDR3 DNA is TGTGCCAGCAGCGTACTTGGGGGACAGGATAATTCACCCCTCCACTTT.

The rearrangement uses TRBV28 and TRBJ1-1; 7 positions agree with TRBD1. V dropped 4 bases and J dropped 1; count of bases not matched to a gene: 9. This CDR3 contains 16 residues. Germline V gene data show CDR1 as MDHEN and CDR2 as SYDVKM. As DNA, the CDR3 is TGTGCCAGCAGTTCTACCCGACAGGGCAGGAACACTGAAGCTTTCTTT. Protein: CASSSTRQGRNTEAFF.

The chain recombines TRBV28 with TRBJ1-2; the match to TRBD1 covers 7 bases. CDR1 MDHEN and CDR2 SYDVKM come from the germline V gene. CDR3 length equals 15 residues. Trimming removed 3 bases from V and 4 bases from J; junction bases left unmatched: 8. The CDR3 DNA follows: TGTGCCAGCAGTTTTTCGGGGACAGTAGGCTATGGCTACACCTTC. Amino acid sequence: CASSFSGTVGYGYTF.

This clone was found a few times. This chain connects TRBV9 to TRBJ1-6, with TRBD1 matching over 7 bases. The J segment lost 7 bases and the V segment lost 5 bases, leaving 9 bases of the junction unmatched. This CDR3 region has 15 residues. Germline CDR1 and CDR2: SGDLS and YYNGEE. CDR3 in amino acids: CASSGSGGQNSPLHF. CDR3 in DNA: TGTGCCAGCAGTGGGTCAGGGGGTCAGAATTCACCCCTCCACTTT.

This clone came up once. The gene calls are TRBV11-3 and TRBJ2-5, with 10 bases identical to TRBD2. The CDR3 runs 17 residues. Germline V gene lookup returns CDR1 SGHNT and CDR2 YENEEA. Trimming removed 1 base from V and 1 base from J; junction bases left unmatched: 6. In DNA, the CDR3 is TGTGCCAGCAGCTTAGGGGCTAGCGGGGGATCCCAAGAGACCCAGTACTTC. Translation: CASSLGASGGSQETQYF.

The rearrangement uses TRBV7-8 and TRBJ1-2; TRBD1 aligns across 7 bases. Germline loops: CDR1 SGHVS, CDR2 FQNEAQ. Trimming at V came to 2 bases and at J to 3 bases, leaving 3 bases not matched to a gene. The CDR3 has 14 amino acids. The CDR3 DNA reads TGTGCCAGCAGCTTACGCCAGGGGGACTATGGCTACACCTTC. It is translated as CASSLRQGDYGYTF.

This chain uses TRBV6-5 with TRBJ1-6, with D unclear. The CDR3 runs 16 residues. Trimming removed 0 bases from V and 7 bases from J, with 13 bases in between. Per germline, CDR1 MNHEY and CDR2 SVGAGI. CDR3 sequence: CASSYSRFSGNSPLHF. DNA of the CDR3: TGTGCCAGCAGTTACTCGAGATTTTCGGGAAATTCACCCCTCCACTTT.

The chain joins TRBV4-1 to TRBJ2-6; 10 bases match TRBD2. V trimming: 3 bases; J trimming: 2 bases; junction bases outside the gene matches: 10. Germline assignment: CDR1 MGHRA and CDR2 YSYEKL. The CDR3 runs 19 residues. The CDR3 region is CASSHPQGTSVTGANVLTF. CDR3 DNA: TGCGCCAGCAGCCATCCCCAGGGGACTAGCGTCACTGGGGCCAACGTCCTGACTTTC.

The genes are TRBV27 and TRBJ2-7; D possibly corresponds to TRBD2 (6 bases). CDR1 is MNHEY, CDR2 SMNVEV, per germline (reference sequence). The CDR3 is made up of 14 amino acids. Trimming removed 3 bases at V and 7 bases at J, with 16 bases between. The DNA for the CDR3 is TGTGCCAGCAGTTTCTTTCGGGCAGGAGGGGAGCAGTACTTC. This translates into CASSFFRAGGEQYF.

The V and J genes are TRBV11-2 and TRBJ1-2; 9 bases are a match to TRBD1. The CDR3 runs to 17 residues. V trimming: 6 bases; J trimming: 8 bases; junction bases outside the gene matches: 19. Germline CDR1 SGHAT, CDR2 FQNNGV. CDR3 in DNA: TGTGCCAGCAGATTACCCACCTCCGGGACAGGGCTTCGCGGCTACACCTTC. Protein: CASRLPTSGTGLRGYTF.

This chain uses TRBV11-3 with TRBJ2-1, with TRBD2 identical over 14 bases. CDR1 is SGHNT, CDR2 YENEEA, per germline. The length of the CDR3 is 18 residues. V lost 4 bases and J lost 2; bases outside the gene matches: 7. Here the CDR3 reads CASSSPPGLAGAYNEQFF. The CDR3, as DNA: TGTGCCAGCAGCTCCCCCCCGGGACTAGCGGGAGCCTACAATGAGCAGTTCTTC. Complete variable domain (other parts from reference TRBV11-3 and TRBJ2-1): EAGVVQSPRYKIIEKKQPVAFWCNPISGHNTLYWYLQNLGQGPELLIRYENEEAVDDSQLPKDRFSAERLKGVDSTLKIQPAELGDSAVYLCASSSPPGLAGAYNEQFFGPGTRLTVL.

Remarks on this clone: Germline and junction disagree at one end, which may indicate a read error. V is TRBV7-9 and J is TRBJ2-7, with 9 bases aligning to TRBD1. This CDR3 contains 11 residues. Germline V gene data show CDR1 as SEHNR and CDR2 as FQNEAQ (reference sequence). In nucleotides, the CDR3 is TGTGCCAGCAGCCAGGGACAGGGATCCCACTTC. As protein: CASSQGQGSHF. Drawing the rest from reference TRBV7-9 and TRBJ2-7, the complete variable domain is DTGVSQNPRHKITKRGQNVTFRCDPISEHNRLYWYRQTLGQGPEFLTYFQNEAQLEKSRLLSDRFSAERPKGSFSTLEIQRTEQGDSAMYLCASSQGQGSHFGPGTRLTVT.

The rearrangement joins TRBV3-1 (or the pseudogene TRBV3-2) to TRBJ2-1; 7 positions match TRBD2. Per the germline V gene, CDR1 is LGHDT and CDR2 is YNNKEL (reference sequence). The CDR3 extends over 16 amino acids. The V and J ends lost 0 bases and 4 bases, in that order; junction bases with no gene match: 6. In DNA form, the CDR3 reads TGTGCCAGCAGCCAAGATAGGGGAGGGGAATACAATGAGCAGTTCTTC. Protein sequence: CASSQDRGGEYNEQFF.

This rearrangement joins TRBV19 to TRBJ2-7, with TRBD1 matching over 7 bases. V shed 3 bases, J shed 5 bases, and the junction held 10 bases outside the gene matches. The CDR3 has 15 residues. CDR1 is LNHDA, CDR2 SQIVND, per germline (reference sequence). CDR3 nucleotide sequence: TGTGCCAGTAGTATCCGACAGGGTCCGAAGAACGAGCAGTACTTC. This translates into CASSIRQGPKNEQYF.

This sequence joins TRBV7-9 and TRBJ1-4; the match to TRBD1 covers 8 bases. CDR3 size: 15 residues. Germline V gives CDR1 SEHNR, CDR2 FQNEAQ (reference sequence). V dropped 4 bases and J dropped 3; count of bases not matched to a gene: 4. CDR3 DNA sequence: TGTGCCAGCAGCTCGGCAGGGGGCGCTAATGAAAAACTGTTTTTT. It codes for CASSSAGGANEKLFF.

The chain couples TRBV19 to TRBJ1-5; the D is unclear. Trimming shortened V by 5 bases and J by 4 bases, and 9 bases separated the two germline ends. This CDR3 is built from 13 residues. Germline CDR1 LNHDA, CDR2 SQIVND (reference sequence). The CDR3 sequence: CASSLTGNQPQHF. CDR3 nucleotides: TGTGCCAGTAGTCTTACGGGGAATCAGCCCCAGCATTTT. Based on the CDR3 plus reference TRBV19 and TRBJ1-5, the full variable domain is DGGITQSPKYLFRKEGQNVTLSCEQNLNHDAMYWYRQDPGQGLRLIYYSQIVNDFQKGDIAEGYSVSREKKESFPLTVTSAQKNPTAFYLCASSLTGNQPQHFGDGTRLSIL.

CDR3 bases: TGTGCCAGCAGCTTGTTGTCGGCGACTTTGTCTGGCTACACCTTC. Protein product: CASSLLSATLSGYTF. The chain joins TRBV5-8 to TRBJ1-2; D is uncertain. Germline V CDR1 and CDR2: SGHTS, YDEGEE. This CDR3 spans 15 amino acids. Trimming shortened V by 1 base and J by 7 bases, and 17 bases separated the two germline ends.

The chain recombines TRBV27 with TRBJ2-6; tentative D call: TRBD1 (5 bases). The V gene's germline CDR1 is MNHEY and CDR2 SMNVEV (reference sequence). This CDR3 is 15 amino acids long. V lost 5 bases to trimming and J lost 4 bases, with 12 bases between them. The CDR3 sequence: CASSPQGWGANVLTF. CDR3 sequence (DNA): TGTGCCAGCAGTCCTCAGGGCTGGGGGGCCAACGTCCTGACTTTC.

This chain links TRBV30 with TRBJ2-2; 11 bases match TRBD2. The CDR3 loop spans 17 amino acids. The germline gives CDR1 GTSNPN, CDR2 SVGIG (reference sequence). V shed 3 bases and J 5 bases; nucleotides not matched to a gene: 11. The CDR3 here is CAWRRGLAGGPTGELFF. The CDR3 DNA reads TGTGCCTGGAGGAGGGGCTTAGCGGGAGGGCCTACCGGGGAGCTGTTTTTT. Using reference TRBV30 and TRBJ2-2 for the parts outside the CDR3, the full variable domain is SQTIHQWPATLVQPVGSPLSLECTVEGTSNPNLYWYRQAAGRGLQLLFYSVGIGQISSEVPQNLSASRPQDRQFILSSKKLLLSDSGFYLCAWRRGLAGGPTGELFFGEGSRLTVL.

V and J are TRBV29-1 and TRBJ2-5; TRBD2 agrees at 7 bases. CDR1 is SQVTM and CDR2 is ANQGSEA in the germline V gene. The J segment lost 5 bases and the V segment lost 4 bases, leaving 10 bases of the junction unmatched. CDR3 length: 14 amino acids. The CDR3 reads CSVGASGRGETQYF. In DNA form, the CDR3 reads TGCAGCGTTGGGGCTAGCGGTCGGGGGGAGACCCAGTACTTC.

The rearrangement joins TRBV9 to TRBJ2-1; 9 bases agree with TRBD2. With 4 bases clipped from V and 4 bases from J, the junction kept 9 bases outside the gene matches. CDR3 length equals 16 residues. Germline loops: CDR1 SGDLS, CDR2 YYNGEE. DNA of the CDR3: TGTGCCAGCAGCTCCCAGGGGCTAGCGGGGTACAATGAGCAGTTCTTC. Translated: CASSSQGLAGYNEQFF.